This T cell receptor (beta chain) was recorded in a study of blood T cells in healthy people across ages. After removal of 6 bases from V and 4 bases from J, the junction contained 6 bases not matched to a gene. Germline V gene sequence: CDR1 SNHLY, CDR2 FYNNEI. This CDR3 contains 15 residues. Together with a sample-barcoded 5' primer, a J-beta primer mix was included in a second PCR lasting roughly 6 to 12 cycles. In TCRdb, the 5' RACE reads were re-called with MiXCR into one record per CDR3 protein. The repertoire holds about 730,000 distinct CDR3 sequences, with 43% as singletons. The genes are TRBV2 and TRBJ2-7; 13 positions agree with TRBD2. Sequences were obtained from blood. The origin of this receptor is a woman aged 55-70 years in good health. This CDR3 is CASRPRTSGSYEQYF. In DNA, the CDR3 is TGTGCCAGCAGACCCAGGACTAGCGGGAGTTACGAGCAGTACTTC.